This TCR beta chain was retrieved from a study of control samples from healthy donors and cancer patients. TCRdb keeps only in-frame clones here, not all; method: immunoSEQ multiplex PCR. The repertoire has 180,000 or so clones, just under 95% of them found once; the top ten carry 4.1%. Trimming took 7 bases from V and 4 from J, leaving 16 bases between them. The CDR3 runs to 14 residues. Germline CDR1 and CDR2: MNHEY and SMNVEV (reference sequence). This clonotype originated in a woman between 55 and 75 years old in good health. Sequenced material: blood. The rearrangement links TRBV27 to TRBJ1-1; perhaps TRBD1 as D (5 bases). The CDR3 region has the DNA TGTGCCAGCATCCAGGGAGGTAGGTTCACTGAAGCTTTCTTT. It is translated as CASIQGGRFTEAFF.